One sample yielded the 30 T cell receptor beta chains listed below, sequenced in a study of vaccination and CD4 T cells after COVID-19. Cultured CD4+ T cells had their DNA profiled by the Oncomine TCR Beta short-read assay. One entry per CDR3 protein, called by TCRdb with MiXCR from the PCR reads. The table has more than 20,000 distinct CDR3 sequences, less than 65% seen once. No antigen has been assigned to these receptors. Documented treatment: 10-day PBMC culture with coronavirus spike peptide pools or control peptides (ViraFEST assay). Sequences were derived from CD4+ T cells from blood, cultured in vitro, sampled after SARS-CoV-2 vaccination. The receptors here all came from a human donor who received a COVID-19 vaccine.

About this clonotype itself: The junction and the germline gene differ at one end; a read error may be behind it. V and J are TRBV7-9 and TRBJ1-1; 11 positions match TRBD1. This CDR3 region has 18 residues. Germline CDR1 and CDR2: SEHNR and FQNEAQ (reference sequence). The DNA of the CDR3 is TGCGCCAGCAGCTCCAATCGGGACAGGGGGTCGCCTAACACTGAAGCTTTCTTT. Translation: CASSSNRDRGSPNTEAFF.

The genes are TRBV20-1 and TRBJ2-7; 9 nucleotides match TRBD1. The germline V gene has CDR1 DFQATT and CDR2 SNEGSKA (reference sequence). V lost 0 bases, J lost 4 bases, and 7 bases stayed unmatched. The CDR3 is 15 amino acids. CDR3: CSARDYTGGKYEQYF. DNA of the CDR3: TGCAGTGCTAGAGATTATACAGGGGGCAAGTACGAGCAGTACTTC.

This chain uses TRBV6-1 with TRBJ1-6; TRBD1 aligns across 7 bases. The CDR3 spans 14 residues. The germline V gene encodes CDR1 MNHNS and CDR2 SASEGT. J was trimmed by 5 bases and V by 7 bases; bases with no gene match: 5. The CDR3: CASTQDRNNSPLHF. The CDR3 DNA follows: TGTGCCAGCACCCAGGACAGGAATAATTCACCCCTCCACTTT.

The V gene is TRBV24-1, the J gene TRBJ1-5, with D possibly matching TRBD1 (5 bases). CDR1 KGHDR and CDR2 SFDVKD come from the germline V gene. This CDR3 comprises 14 residues. V was cut by 7 bases and J by 9 bases, with 18 bases left in between. CDR3 nucleotides: TGTGCCACCAGCGATGGGGGGTCGGGACGGCCCCAGCATTTT. Residues: CATSDGGSGRPQHF.

V usage is TRBV7-9 and J usage is TRBJ1-2; TRBD1 matches 8 bases. V lost 8 bases and J lost 6; bases outside the gene matches: 5. The CDR3 spans 12 residues. CDR1 is SEHNR and CDR2 is FQNEAQ in the germline V gene (reference sequence). The CDR3 here is CASGQGAHGYTF. For the CDR3, the DNA is TGTGCCAGCGGCCAGGGGGCCCATGGCTACACCTTC.

The rearrangement uses TRBV12-3 or TRBV12-4 and TRBJ2-3; 9 bases agree with TRBD1. The CDR3 totals 13 residues. The trim removed 3 bases at V and 9 bases at J, leaving 4 bases unmatched. CDR3 bases: TGTGCCAGCAGTTTGGGTGGGACAGGGACGCAGTATTTT. Its translation is CASSLGGTGTQYF.

The chain uses TRBV10-3 and TRBJ2-3, with 13 bases aligning to TRBD2. The CDR3 runs 18 residues. The V gene end was trimmed by 4 bases and the J gene end by 3 bases; junction bases not matched to a gene: 10. Per the germline V gene, CDR1 is ENHRY and CDR2 is SYGVKD. The CDR3 sequence: CAISGALAGGPRTDTQYF. Here the CDR3 DNA reads TGTGCCATCAGTGGTGCACTAGCGGGGGGGCCGAGGACAGATACGCAGTATTTT.

The chain combines TRBV12-3 or TRBV12-4 with TRBJ1-2, with D possibly TRBD1 on 5 matching bases. Trimming cost V 5 bases and J 6 bases, with 7 bases left between them. The CDR3 is 11 amino acids. CDR3 sequence (DNA): TGTGCCAGCAGTCGAGGGGATGGCTACACCTTC. Translating it yields CASSRGDGYTF.

The gene calls are TRBV6-1 and TRBJ1-6, with D perhaps TRBD1 (6 bases). Germline V gene sequence: CDR1 MNHNS, CDR2 SASEGT. This CDR3 spans 16 amino acids. Trimming removed 6 bases from V and 10 bases from J, with 22 bases in between. The CDR3 DNA reads TGTGCCAGCAGCGAAAGGGGGAGAACCCTAGGATCACCCCTCCACTTT. It codes for CASSERGRTLGSPLHF.

The count of this clonotype is one. V gene TRBV28 combines with J gene TRBJ1-5; D not resolved. Trimming removed 2 bases from V and 3 bases from J, with 11 bases in between. From germline, CDR1 is MDHEN and CDR2 SYDVKM. The CDR3 contains 15 residues. Here the CDR3 reads CASSLGLSANQPQHF. As DNA, the CDR3 is TGTGCCAGCAGTTTAGGTCTTTCGGCCAATCAGCCCCAGCATTTT.

The V call is TRBV6-1, the J call TRBJ2-3; no definite D call. The germline V gene encodes CDR1 MNHNS and CDR2 SASEGT. CDR3 length: 12 residues. V was pared by 4 bases and J by 4 bases, with 6 bases between. Here the CDR3 reads CASSAVADTQYF. As DNA, the CDR3 is TGTGCCAGCAGTGCCGTCGCAGATACGCAGTATTTT.

As regards this clonotype: The germline gene is not matched at one end of the junction; a read error may be the cause. DNA for the CDR3: TGTGCCAGCGGGAAAACCTCACAGGCTTTT. Translation gives CASGKTSQAF. The V gene is TRBV6-1, the J gene TRBJ1-4; D possibly corresponds to TRBD1 (5 bases). This CDR3 region has 10 residues. Germline values: CDR1 MNHNS, CDR2 SASEGT.

The CDR3 sequence: CASSLDDYQPQHF. The CDR3 bases are TGTGCCAGCAGTTTGGACGATTACCAGCCCCAGCATTTT. The V and J genes are TRBV12-3 or TRBV12-4 and TRBJ1-5; D call uncertain. The V end was cut by 3 bases, the J end by 7 bases, with 10 bases between. The CDR3 is 13 amino acids.

This clonotype was counted only a few times. This chain connects TRBV6-1 to TRBJ1-1; 10 positions agree with TRBD1. This CDR3 has 15 amino acids. Germline CDR1 is MNHNS and CDR2 is SASEGT. With 5 bases clipped from V and 4 bases from J, the junction kept 7 bases outside the gene matches. CDR3 bases: TGTGCCAGCAGTACCTCGGGACAGGGGTTCACTGAAGCTTTCTTT. Residues: CASSTSGQGFTEAFF.

The V and J genes are TRBV19 and TRBJ2-5; D gene ambiguous. CDR1 and CDR2 from the germline V gene are LNHDA and SQIVND (reference sequence). CDR3 size: 11 residues. The germline V and J ends were trimmed by 5 bases and 2 bases, with 3 bases remaining between them. The CDR3 DNA reads as TGTGCCAGTAGTCAGCAAGAGACCCAGTACTTC. Amino acid sequence: CASSQQETQYF.

The chain employs TRBV30 and TRBJ2-2; D may match TRBD1 or TRBD2 (7 bases each). V was pared by 4 bases and J by 7 bases, with 19 bases between. CDR3 length: 15 amino acids. Looked up from germline, CDR1 is GTSNPN and CDR2 is SVGIG (reference sequence). CDR3 coding DNA: TGTGCCTGGAACCGACAGGGAGGGGTCATCGGGGAGCTGTTTTTT. It codes for CAWNRQGGVIGELFF.

This chain uses TRBV7-8 with TRBJ1-5; 8 bases fit TRBD1. In germline, CDR1 is SGHVS, CDR2 FQNEAQ. After removal of 5 bases from V and 0 bases from J, the junction contained 6 bases not matched to a gene. The length of the CDR3 is 16 residues. CDR3 nucleotide sequence: TGTGCCAGCAGCCCCGGGACAGGACCTAGCAATCAGCCCCAGCATTTT. Its translation is CASSPGTGPSNQPQHF.

The V gene is TRBV7-6, the J gene TRBJ2-1; the D gene could be TRBD1 or TRBD2 (5 bases each). Trimming pared 6 bases from V and 5 bases from J, leaving 14 bases between. This CDR3 has 14 residues. Germline lookup yields CDR1 SGHVS and CDR2 FNYEAQ. Written as DNA, the CDR3 is TGTGCCAGCAGTCAACCGGGACGGAACAATGAGCAGTTCTTC. It codes for CASSQPGRNNEQFF. The whole variable domain, filled in from reference TRBV7-6 and TRBJ2-1, reads GAGVSQSPRYKVTKRGQDVALRCDPISGHVSLYWYRQALGQGPEFLTYFNYEAQQDKSGLPNDRFSAERPEGSISTLTIQRTEQRDSAMYRCASSQPGRNNEQFFGPGTRLTVL.

V gene TRBV2 combines with J gene TRBJ2-3, with D perhaps given as TRBD1 or TRBD2 (6 bases each). Trimming left V 2 bases short and J 6 bases short, with 9 bases between. CDR1 is SNHLY and CDR2 is FYNNEI in the germline V gene. The CDR3 contains 13 residues. Here the CDR3 reads CASSERGVDTQYF. In DNA form, the CDR3 reads TGTGCCAGCAGTGAAAGGGGGGTTGATACGCAGTATTTT.

The rearrangement uses TRBV7-2 and TRBJ1-2; D remains ambiguous. Germline assignment: CDR1 SGHTA and CDR2 FQGNSA. V lost 1 base to trimming and J lost 2 bases, with 5 bases between them. The CDR3 is made up of 13 amino acids. CDR3 protein: CASSLGPNYGYTF. For the CDR3, the DNA is TGTGCCAGCAGCTTAGGACCGAACTATGGCTACACCTTC.

The V gene is TRBV5-1, the J gene TRBJ1-2, with D possibly being TRBD1 (6 bases). V gave up 5 bases and J gave up 7 bases, with 24 bases separating them. CDR3 length: 16 residues. Germline V gives CDR1 SGHRS, CDR2 YFSETQ. CDR3 region: CASRNPPGELIGGYTF. The CDR3 DNA follows: TGCGCCAGCAGAAACCCCCCAGGGGAGTTAATTGGTGGCTACACCTTC. Supplemented by reference TRBV5-1 and TRBJ1-2, the full variable domain reads KAGVTQTPRYLIKTRGQQVTLSCSPISGHRSVSWYQQTPGQGLQFLFEYFSETQRNKGNFPGRFSGRQFSNSRSEMNVSTLELGDSALYLCASRNPPGELIGGYTFGSGTRLTVV.

This sequence joins TRBV30 and TRBJ1-3; 7 bases align to TRBD1. The CDR3 has 15 amino acids. CDR1 GTSNPN and CDR2 SVGIG come from the germline V gene (reference sequence). The V gene end was trimmed by 5 bases and the J gene end by 4 bases; junction bases not matched to a gene: 11. The CDR3 DNA sequence: TGTGCCTGGGGACACCGAGACAGGGTCGGAAACACCATATATTTT. Translation gives CAWGHRDRVGNTIYF.

The V gene is TRBV30, the J gene TRBJ1-5, with 8 bases lining up with TRBD1. The CDR3 covers 17 residues. The V gene end was trimmed by 2 bases and the J gene end by 1 base; junction bases not matched to a gene: 10. Germline CDR1 GTSNPN, CDR2 SVGIG (reference sequence). This chain's CDR3 is CAWSIGQGFWSNQPQHF. Written as DNA, the CDR3 is TGTGCCTGGAGTATCGGACAGGGATTTTGGAGCAATCAGCCCCAGCATTTT.

This chain connects TRBV7-9 to TRBJ2-2; D is unclear. The CDR3 has 16 amino acids. CDR1 is SEHNR and CDR2 is FQNEAQ in the germline V gene (reference sequence). V was pared by 4 bases and J by 2 bases, with 14 bases between. The CDR3: CASSSSNGFNTGELFF. In DNA, the CDR3 is TGTGCCAGCAGCTCCTCAAACGGGTTTAACACCGGGGAGCTGTTTTTT.

This chain joins TRBV6-1 and TRBJ2-7, with TRBD1 identical over 7 bases. CDR1 MNHNS and CDR2 SASEGT come from the germline V gene. Trimming cost V 2 bases and J 2 bases; bases outside gene matches: 6. The length of the CDR3 is 15 residues. In nucleotides, the CDR3 is TGTGCCAGCAGTGAAATAGGGGACAGAACCTACGAGCAGTACTTC. Translation: CASSEIGDRTYEQYF.

The rearrangement links TRBV4-1 to TRBJ1-2; the D is unclear. Trimming took 0 bases from V and 6 from J, leaving 14 bases between them. This CDR3 comprises 15 residues. The germline CDR1 and CDR2 sequences are MGHRA and YSYEKL. The CDR3 protein is CASSQELGRADGYTF. The CDR3 DNA reads as TGCGCCAGCAGCCAAGAGCTCGGGAGAGCGGATGGCTACACCTTC.

This chain joins TRBV6-1 and TRBJ1-5, with no clear D. Trimming took 6 bases from V and 1 from J, leaving 13 bases between them. This CDR3 has 15 residues. In germline, CDR1 is MNHNS, CDR2 SASEGT. The CDR3 sequence: CASSHRTESNQPQHF. In nucleotides, the CDR3 is TGTGCCAGCAGCCACCGGACGGAAAGCAATCAGCCCCAGCATTTT.

The rearrangement uses TRBV12-3 or TRBV12-4 and TRBJ1-1; no definite D call. The V end lost 1 base, the J end lost 6 bases, and 12 bases lay between the germline ends. The CDR3 is made up of 14 amino acids. For the CDR3, the DNA is TGTGCCAGCAGTTTAGGCGGGCCCCGGGCTGAAGCTTTCTTT. The encoded protein is CASSLGGPRAEAFF.

The rearrangement uses TRBV20-1 and TRBJ1-1; D is possibly TRBD1 (6 bases). Per germline, CDR1 DFQATT and CDR2 SNEGSKA (reference sequence). The CDR3 is 14 amino acids. V was shortened by 4 bases and J by 3 bases, with 15 bases between the two germline ends. CDR3 sequence reads: CSAMRPTGYTEAFF. The CDR3 nucleotides are TGCAGTGCTATGAGACCGACAGGTTACACTGAAGCTTTCTTT.

This chain connects TRBV20-1 to TRBJ2-5; 11 nucleotides match TRBD2. Germline V gene sequence: CDR1 DFQATT, CDR2 SNEGSKA (reference sequence). This CDR3 is built from 14 residues. After removal of 2 bases from V and 8 bases from J, the junction contained 7 bases not matched to a gene. In nucleotides, the CDR3 is TGCAGTGCTAGAAGTAGCGGGGGGGCAGAAACCCAGTACTTC. Translating gives CSARSSGGAETQYF.